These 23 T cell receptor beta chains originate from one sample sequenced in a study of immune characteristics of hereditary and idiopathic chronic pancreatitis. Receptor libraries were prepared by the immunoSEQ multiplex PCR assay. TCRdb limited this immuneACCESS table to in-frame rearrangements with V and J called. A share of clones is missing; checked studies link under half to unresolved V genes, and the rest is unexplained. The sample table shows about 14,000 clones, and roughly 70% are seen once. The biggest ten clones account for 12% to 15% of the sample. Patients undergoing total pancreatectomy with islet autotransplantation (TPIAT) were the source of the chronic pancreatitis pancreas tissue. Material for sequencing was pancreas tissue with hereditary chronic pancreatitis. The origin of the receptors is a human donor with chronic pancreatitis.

The DNA for the CDR3 is TGTGCCAGCAGCTTTGCCGGGAGGCCCCGGATTGAAACAGATACGCAGTATTTT. Its protein is CASSFAGRPRIETDTQYF. This chain uses TRBV27 with TRBJ2-3; TRBD2 matches at 7 bases. CDR3 size: 18 residues. The J segment lost 3 bases and the V segment lost 6 bases, leaving 18 bases of the junction unmatched. Germline V lookup: CDR1 MNHEY, CDR2 SMNVEV (reference sequence).

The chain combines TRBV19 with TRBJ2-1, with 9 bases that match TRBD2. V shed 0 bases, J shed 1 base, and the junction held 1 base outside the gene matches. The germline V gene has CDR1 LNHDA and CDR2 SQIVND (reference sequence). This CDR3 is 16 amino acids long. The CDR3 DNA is TGTGCCAGTAGTATAGACGCGGGAGGGTCCTACAATGAGCAGTTCTTC. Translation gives CASSIDAGGSYNEQFF.

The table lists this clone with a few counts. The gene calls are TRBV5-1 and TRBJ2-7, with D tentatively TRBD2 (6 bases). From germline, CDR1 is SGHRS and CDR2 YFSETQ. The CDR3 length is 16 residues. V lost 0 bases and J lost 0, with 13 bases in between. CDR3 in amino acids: CASSLGLGTLSYEQYF. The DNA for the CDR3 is TGCGCCAGCAGCTTGGGGCTCGGGACTCTCTCCTACGAGCAGTACTTC.

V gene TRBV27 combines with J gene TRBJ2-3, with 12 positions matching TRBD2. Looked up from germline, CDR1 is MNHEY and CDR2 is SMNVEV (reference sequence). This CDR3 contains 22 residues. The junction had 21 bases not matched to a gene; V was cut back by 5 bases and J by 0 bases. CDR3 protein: CASSTRQGLGLAGHASTDTQYF. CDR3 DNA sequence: TGTGCCAGCAGTACACGACAGGGCCTAGGACTAGCGGGACACGCTAGCACAGATACGCAGTATTTT.

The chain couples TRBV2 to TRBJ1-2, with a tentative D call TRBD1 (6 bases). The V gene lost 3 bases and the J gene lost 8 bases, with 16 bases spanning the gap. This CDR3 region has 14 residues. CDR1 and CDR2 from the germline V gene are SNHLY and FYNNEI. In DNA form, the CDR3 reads TGTGCCAGCAGTGACCTCAGGGGACGAGAGGGCTACACCTTC. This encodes CASSDLRGREGYTF. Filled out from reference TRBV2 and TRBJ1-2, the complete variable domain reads EPEVTQTPSHQVTQMGQEVILRCVPISNHLYFYWYRQILGQKVEFLVSFYNNEISEKSEIFDDQFSVERPDGSNFTLKIRSTKLEDSAMYFCASSDLRGREGYTFGSGTRLTVV.

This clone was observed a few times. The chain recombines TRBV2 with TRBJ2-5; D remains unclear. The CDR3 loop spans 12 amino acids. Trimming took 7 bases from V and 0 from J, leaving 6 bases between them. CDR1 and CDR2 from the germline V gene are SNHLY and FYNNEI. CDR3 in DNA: TGTGCCAGCAACAGATACCAAGAGACCCAGTACTTC. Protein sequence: CASNRYQETQYF.

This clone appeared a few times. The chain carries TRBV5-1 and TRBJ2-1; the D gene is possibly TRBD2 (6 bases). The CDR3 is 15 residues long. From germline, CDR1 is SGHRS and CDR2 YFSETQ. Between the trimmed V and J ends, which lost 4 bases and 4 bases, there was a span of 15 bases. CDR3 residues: CASSPSGSEYNEQFF. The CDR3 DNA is TGCGCCAGCAGCCCGAGCGGGTCGGAGTACAATGAGCAGTTCTTC.

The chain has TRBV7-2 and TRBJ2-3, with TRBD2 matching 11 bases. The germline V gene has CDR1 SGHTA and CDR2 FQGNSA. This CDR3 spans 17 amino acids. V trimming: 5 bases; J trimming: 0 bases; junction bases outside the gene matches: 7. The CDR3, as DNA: TGTGCCAGCAGCCTTAGAAGGACTAGCGGGAGCACAGATACGCAGTATTTT. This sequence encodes CASSLRRTSGSTDTQYF.

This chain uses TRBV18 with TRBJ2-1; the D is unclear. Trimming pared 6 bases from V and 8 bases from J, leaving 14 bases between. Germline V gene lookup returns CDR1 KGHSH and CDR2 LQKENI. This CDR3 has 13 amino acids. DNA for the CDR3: TGTGCCAGCTCGAGGAGCAGGAGAGATGAGCAGTTCTTC. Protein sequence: CASSRSRRDEQFF.

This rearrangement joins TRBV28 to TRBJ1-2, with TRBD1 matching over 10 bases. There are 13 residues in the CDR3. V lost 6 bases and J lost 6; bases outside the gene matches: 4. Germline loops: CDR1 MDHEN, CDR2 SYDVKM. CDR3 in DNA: TGTGCCAGCAGAGGACAGGGGGTCGATGGCTACACCTTC. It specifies CASRGQGVDGYTF.

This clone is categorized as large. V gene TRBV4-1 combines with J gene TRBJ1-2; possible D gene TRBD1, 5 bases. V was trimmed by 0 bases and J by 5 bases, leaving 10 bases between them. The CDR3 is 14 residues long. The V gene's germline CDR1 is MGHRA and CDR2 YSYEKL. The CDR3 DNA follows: TGCGCCAGCAGCCAAGATCGGGGGGGGTATGGCTACACCTTC. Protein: CASSQDRGGYGYTF.

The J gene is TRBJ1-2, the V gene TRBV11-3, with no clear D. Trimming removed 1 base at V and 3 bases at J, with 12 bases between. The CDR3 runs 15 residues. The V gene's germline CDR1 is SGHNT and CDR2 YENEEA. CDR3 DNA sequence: TGTGCCAGCAGCTTAGTGGCCCGTACCCACTATGGCTACACCTTC. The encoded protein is CASSLVARTHYGYTF.

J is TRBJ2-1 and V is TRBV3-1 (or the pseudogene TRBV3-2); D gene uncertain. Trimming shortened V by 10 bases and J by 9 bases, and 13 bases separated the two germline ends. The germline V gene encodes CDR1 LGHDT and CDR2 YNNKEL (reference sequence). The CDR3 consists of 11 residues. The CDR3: CATQSTGEQFF. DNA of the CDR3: TGTGCCACCCAATCGACGGGTGAGCAGTTCTTC.

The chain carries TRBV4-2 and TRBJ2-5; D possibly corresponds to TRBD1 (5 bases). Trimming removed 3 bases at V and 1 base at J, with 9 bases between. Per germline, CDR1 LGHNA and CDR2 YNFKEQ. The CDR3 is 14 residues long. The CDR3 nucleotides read TGTGCCAGCAGCCAGAGCCAGGGCCAAGAGACCCAGTACTTC. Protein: CASSQSQGQETQYF.

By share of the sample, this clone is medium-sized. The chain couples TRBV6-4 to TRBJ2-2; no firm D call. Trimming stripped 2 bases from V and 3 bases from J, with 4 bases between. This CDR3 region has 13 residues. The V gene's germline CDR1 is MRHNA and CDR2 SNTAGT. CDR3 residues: CASSDRDTGELFF. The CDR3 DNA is TGTGCCAGCAGTGACAGGGACACCGGGGAGCTGTTTTTT.

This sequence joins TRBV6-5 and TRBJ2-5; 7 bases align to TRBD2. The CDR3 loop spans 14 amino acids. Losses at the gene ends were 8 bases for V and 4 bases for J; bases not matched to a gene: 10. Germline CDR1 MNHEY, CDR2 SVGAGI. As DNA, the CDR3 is TGTGCCAGCTCCCCTTTTTCGGGAGGAGAGACCCAGTACTTC. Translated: CASSPFSGGETQYF.

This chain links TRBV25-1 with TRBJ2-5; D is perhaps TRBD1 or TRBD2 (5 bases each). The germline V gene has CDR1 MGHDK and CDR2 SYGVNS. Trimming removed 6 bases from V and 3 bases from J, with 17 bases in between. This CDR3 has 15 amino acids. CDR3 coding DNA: TGTGCCAGCAGACCAGCAGGGAGAGGAGAAGAGACCCAGTACTTC. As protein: CASRPAGRGEETQYF.

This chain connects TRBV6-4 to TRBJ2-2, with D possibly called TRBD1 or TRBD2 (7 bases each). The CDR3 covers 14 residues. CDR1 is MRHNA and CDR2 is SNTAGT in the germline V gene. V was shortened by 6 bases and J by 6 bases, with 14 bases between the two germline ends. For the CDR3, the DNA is TGTGCCAGCAGCGACAGGGAGGGTTCCGGGGAGCTGTTTTTT. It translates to CASSDREGSGELFF.

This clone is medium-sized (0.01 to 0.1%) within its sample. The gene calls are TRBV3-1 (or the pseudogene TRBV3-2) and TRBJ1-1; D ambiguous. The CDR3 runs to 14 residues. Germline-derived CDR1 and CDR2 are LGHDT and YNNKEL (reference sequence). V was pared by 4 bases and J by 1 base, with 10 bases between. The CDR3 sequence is CASSRAPGNTEAFF. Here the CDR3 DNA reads TGTGCCAGCAGCCGAGCCCCGGGGAACACTGAAGCTTTCTTT.

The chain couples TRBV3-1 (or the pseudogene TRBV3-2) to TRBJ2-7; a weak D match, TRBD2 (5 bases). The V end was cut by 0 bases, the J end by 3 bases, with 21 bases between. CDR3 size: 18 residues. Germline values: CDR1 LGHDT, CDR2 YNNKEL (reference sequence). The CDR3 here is CASSQESTLRSGNYEQYF. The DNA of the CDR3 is TGTGCCAGCAGCCAAGAATCTACCTTACGGAGCGGCAACTACGAGCAGTACTTC.

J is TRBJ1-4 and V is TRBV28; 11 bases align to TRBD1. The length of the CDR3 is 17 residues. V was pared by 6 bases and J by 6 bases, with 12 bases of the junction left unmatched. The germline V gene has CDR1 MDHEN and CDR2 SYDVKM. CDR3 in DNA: TGTGCCAGCAGCCCAAGGTACGGGACAGGGGGACATGAAAAACTGTTTTTT. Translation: CASSPRYGTGGHEKLFF.

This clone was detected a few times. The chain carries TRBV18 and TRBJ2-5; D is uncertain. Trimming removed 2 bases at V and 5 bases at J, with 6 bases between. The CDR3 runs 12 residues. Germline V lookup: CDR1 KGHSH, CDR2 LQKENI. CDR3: CASSPGVETQYF. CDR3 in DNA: TGTGCCAGCTCACCAGGAGTGGAGACCCAGTACTTC. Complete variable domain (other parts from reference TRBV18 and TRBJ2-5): NAGVMQNPRHLVRRRGQEARLRCSPMKGHSHVYWYRQLPEEGLKFMVYLQKENIIDESGMPKERFSAEFPKEGPSILRIQQVVRGDSAAYFCASSPGVETQYFGPGTRLLVL.

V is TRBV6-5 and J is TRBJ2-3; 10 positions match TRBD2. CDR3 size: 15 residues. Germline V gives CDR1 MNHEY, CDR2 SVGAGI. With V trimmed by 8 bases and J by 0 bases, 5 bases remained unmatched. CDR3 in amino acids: CASEVLAGSTDTQYF. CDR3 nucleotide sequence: TGTGCCAGCGAAGTACTAGCGGGGAGCACAGATACGCAGTATTTT.